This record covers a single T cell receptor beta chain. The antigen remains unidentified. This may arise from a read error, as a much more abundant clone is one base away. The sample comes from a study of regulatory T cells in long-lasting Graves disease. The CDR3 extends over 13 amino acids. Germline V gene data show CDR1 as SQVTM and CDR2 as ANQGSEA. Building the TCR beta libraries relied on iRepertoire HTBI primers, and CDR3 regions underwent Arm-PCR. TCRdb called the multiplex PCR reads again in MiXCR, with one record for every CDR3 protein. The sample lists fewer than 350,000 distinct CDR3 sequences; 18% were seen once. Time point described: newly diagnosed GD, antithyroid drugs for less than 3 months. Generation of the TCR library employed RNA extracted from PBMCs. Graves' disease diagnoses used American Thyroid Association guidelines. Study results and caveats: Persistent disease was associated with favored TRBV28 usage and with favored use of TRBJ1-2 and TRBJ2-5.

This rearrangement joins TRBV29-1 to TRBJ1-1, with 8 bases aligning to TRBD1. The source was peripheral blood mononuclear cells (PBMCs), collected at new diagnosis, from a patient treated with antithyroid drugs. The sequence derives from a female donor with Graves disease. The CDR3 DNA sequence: TGCAGCGTCCTGGACAGGGCGGACACTGGAGCTTTCTTT. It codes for CSVLDRADTGAFF.